This T cell receptor (beta chain) was sequenced in a study of beta chain features in type 1 diabetes. The wider study: On cell yields, gender and age, patients and healthy donors were similar. Regarding the study as a whole: A pattern of fewer insertions and more deletions at VDJ junctions was seen in type 1 diabetes patients.

The study reverse transcribed the entire isolated RNA, so it sequenced expressed TCRB transcripts. The assay was immunoSEQ multiplex PCR, and TCRdb's table has in-frame clones only and misses some. This sample has about 450,000 clones, with more than 9.5% found just once. This clone was counted at least ten times. Its antigen is as yet unknown. This specimen includes other DNA sequences encoding the same CDR3. The CDR3 spans 10 residues. Deletions cut 1 base from V and 5 bases from J, with 2 bases between. In germline, CDR1 is DFQATT, CDR2 SNEGSKA (reference sequence). Each of the sorted populations had a purity greater than 95%.

The clonotype originates from a woman aged 18-29 years in good health. Sequences were obtained from naive CD4+ T cells from blood. The gene calls are TRBV20-1 and TRBJ2-5; D not resolved. The CDR3 loop reads CSARGETQYF. The CDR3 nucleotides read TGCAGTGCTAGAGGGGAGACCCAGTACTTC.